The 29 T cell receptor beta chains given below trace back to one sample, sequenced in a study of blood T cell repertoires in COVID-19 (dated by TCRdb to about 2020). Libraries came from the immunoSEQ multiplex PCR assay. TCRdb stores this immuneACCESS table with in-frame sequences only. Part of the clones is absent; in the studies checked, under half of the shortfall reflects unresolved V genes, and no reason is known for the rest. For this sample the table gives roughly 260,000 clones, of which over 80% were detected only once. The top ten hold 3% to 4.5% of the sample. Material: peripheral blood. These receptors were taken from a woman aged 40 to 50 with acute or convalescent COVID-19.

This CDR3 is CATSESPHSGGKNGELFF. In nucleotides, the CDR3 is TGTGCCACCAGTGAGTCGCCTCACAGCGGGGGGAAGAACGGGGAGCTGTTTTTT. The chain is built from TRBV24-1 and TRBJ2-2, with 9 positions matching TRBD2. Germline lookup yields CDR1 KGHDR and CDR2 SFDVKD. The J segment lost 7 bases and the V segment lost 4 bases, leaving 15 bases of the junction unmatched. The CDR3 consists of 18 residues.

The CDR3 loop reads CASSLKRGGTQYF. The CDR3 coding sequence is TGTGCCAGCAGTCTCAAGCGGGGGGGGACCCAGTACTTC. This chain links TRBV2 with TRBJ2-5; TRBD2 matches at 10 bases. Germline assignment: CDR1 SNHLY and CDR2 FYNNEI. The CDR3 sequence is 13 residues long. V shed 5 bases, J shed 7 bases, and the junction held 4 bases outside the gene matches.

V and J are TRBV27 and TRBJ1-2; possible D gene TRBD1, 6 bases. The CDR3 is made up of 13 amino acids. V was pared by 6 bases and J by 7 bases, with 15 bases between. Germline V lookup: CDR1 MNHEY, CDR2 SMNVEV (reference sequence). CDR3 nucleotides: TGTGCCAGCAGACAGGGTTGGGGAACTGGCTACACCTTC. This codes for CASRQGWGTGYTF.

V gene TRBV2 combines with J gene TRBJ1-2, with a possible D match to TRBD1 (6 bases). The germline CDR1 and CDR2 sequences are SNHLY and FYNNEI. With 5 bases removed from V and 3 bases from J, the gap between germline ends came to 10 bases. The CDR3 length is 13 residues. The DNA for the CDR3 is TGTGCCAGCAGTCCCCGGACAGACTATGGCTACACCTTC. Its translation is CASSPRTDYGYTF. The full variable domain, rest sourced from reference TRBV2 and TRBJ1-2, is EPEVTQTPSHQVTQMGQEVILRCVPISNHLYFYWYRQILGQKVEFLVSFYNNEISEKSEIFDDQFSVERPDGSNFTLKIRSTKLEDSAMYFCASSPRTDYGYTFGSGTRLTVV.

This clone was recorded only once. The rearrangement joins TRBV11-2 to TRBJ2-7, with TRBD2 matching 9 bases. V shed 3 bases, J shed 5 bases, and the junction held 5 bases outside the gene matches. The germline V gene encodes CDR1 SGHAT and CDR2 FQNNGV. CDR3 size: 14 residues. The CDR3 protein is CASSFSLAGNEQYV. In nucleotides, the CDR3 is TGTGCCAGCAGCTTTAGTCTAGCGGGGAACGAGCAGTACGTC.

The chain employs TRBV19 and TRBJ1-5, with a possible D match to TRBD1 (6 bases). V shed 5 bases and J shed 5 bases, with 10 bases lying between them. The germline gives CDR1 LNHDA, CDR2 SQIVND (reference sequence). The CDR3 consists of 13 residues. CDR3 sequence reads: CASSLTGHQPQHF. In DNA form, the CDR3 reads TGTGCCAGTAGTTTAACAGGGCATCAGCCCCAGCATTTT. Using reference TRBV19 and TRBJ1-5 for the parts outside the CDR3, the full variable domain is DGGITQSPKYLFRKEGQNVTLSCEQNLNHDAMYWYRQDPGQGLRLIYYSQIVNDFQKGDIAEGYSVSREKKESFPLTVTSAQKNPTAFYLCASSLTGHQPQHFGDGTRLSIL.

The chain carries TRBV12-3 or TRBV12-4 and TRBJ1-2; D is ambiguous. V lost 7 bases and J lost 11, with 20 bases in between. The CDR3 spans 13 residues. CDR3 sequence reads: CASNPDGRTPYTF. As DNA, the CDR3 is TGTGCCAGCAACCCCGACGGGAGAACCCCTTACACCTTC.

The chain joins TRBV19 to TRBJ1-2; D might be TRBD1 (5 bases). The CDR3 loop spans 13 amino acids. Germline CDR1 LNHDA, CDR2 SQIVND (reference sequence). The V end lost 7 bases, the J end lost 4 bases, and 13 bases lay between the germline ends. CDR3 sequence: CASMETALYGYTF. The DNA for the CDR3 is TGTGCCAGTATGGAGACAGCCCTCTATGGCTACACCTTC.

V and J are TRBV5-8 and TRBJ2-4; D is perhaps TRBD1 (6 bases). V dropped 4 bases and J dropped 0 bases, with 14 bases sitting between them. The CDR3 runs to 16 residues. Germline V lookup: CDR1 SGHTS, CDR2 YDEGEE. The CDR3 sequence is CASSPGQNLAKNIQYF. CDR3 coding DNA: TGTGCCAGCAGCCCTGGACAGAATCTAGCCAAAAACATTCAGTACTTC.

The chain uses TRBV7-8 and TRBJ1-2; D gene unclear. Germline loops: CDR1 SGHVS, CDR2 FQNEAQ. This CDR3 is 13 amino acids long. The germline V and J ends were trimmed by 1 base and 2 bases, with 5 bases remaining between them. DNA for the CDR3: TGTGCCAGCAGCTTAGGCGGAAACTATGGCTACACCTTC. This translates into CASSLGGNYGYTF. The variable domain in full, completed from reference TRBV7-8 and TRBJ1-2, reads GAGVSQSPRYKVAKRGQDVALRCDPISGHVSLFWYQQALGQGPEFLTYFQNEAQLDKSGLPSDRFFAERPEGSVSTLKIQRTQQEDSAVYLCASSLGGNYGYTFGSGTRLTVV.

DNA for the CDR3: TGTGCCAGCAGCGGACTAGCGGGGGGCACAGATACGCAGTATTTT. Its translation: CASSGLAGGTDTQYF. The chain couples TRBV27 to TRBJ2-3; 13 nucleotides agree with TRBD2. This CDR3 region has 15 residues. The germline gives CDR1 MNHEY, CDR2 SMNVEV (reference sequence). Trimming cost V 6 bases and J 1 base; bases outside gene matches: 1.

J is TRBJ1-5 and V is TRBV2; 10 bases line up with TRBD1. The CDR3 consists of 13 residues. V shed 8 bases, J shed 2 bases, and the junction held 0 bases outside the gene matches. Germline loops: CDR1 SNHLY, CDR2 FYNNEI. The CDR3 nucleotides read TGTGCCAGCGGACAGGGGGGCAATCAGCCCCAGCATTTT. It translates to CASGQGGNQPQHF.

The chain couples TRBV15 to TRBJ1-1; perhaps TRBD1 as D (6 bases). The CDR3 runs 15 residues. The V end lost 4 bases, the J end lost 4 bases, and 16 bases lay between the germline ends. Germline-derived CDR1 and CDR2 are LNHNV and YYDKDF (reference sequence). CDR3 coding DNA: TGTGCCACCAGCACAGATCGGACAGCCTTCACTGAAGCTTTCTTT. This encodes CATSTDRTAFTEAFF. Full variable domain (missing parts from reference TRBV15 and TRBJ1-1): DAMVIQNPRYQVTQFGKPVTLSCSQTLNHNVMYWYQQKSSQAPKLLFHYYDKDFNNEADTPDNFQSRRPNTSFCFLDIRSPGLGDTAMYLCATSTDRTAFTEAFFGQGTRLTVV.

V is TRBV6-5 and J is TRBJ1-2; 7 bases line up with TRBD1. V shed 2 bases, J shed 8 bases, and the junction held 14 bases outside the gene matches. The CDR3 runs to 16 residues. The V gene's germline CDR1 is MNHEY and CDR2 SVGAGI. The CDR3 is CASSYASTGKLFGYTF. In nucleotides, the CDR3 is TGTGCCAGCAGTTACGCATCGACAGGGAAACTTTTCGGCTACACCTTC.

The chain combines TRBV5-1 with TRBJ1-6; weak D call: TRBD1 (6 bases). Germline-derived CDR1 and CDR2 are SGHRS and YFSETQ. This CDR3 is 13 amino acids long. Trimming took 3 bases from V and 9 from J, leaving 10 bases between them. The CDR3 loop is CASSYRESSPLHF. CDR3 bases: TGCGCCAGCAGCTACAGGGAGAGTTCACCCCTCCACTTT.

The chain has TRBV5-1 and TRBJ2-1, with a possible D match to TRBD2 (6 bases). Trimming shortened V by 0 bases and J by 2 bases, and 6 bases separated the two germline ends. The CDR3 contains 14 residues. Germline V gene data show CDR1 as SGHRS and CDR2 as YFSETQ. The CDR3 DNA follows: TGCGCCAGCAGCTTGGGGGGGGCCTACAATGAGCAGTTCTTC. This gives the protein CASSLGGAYNEQFF.

This chain joins TRBV27 and TRBJ2-3; D remains unclear. Trimming cost V 2 bases and J 4 bases, with 13 bases left between them. This CDR3 has 15 amino acids. In germline, CDR1 is MNHEY, CDR2 SMNVEV (reference sequence). CDR3 in amino acids: CASSLHGSGADTQYF. CDR3 bases: TGTGCCAGCAGTTTACATGGATCAGGCGCAGATACGCAGTATTTT.

The rearrangement uses TRBV12-2 and TRBJ1-1; TRBD1, the table's D call, lacks a check against the DNA. TRBV12-2 is marked as a pseudogene. This CDR3 is 16 amino acids long. CDR3 loop: CASRLAGTGPNTEAFF. The DNA for the CDR3 is TGTGCAAGTCGCTTAGCAGGGACAGGACCGAACACTGAAGCTTTCTTT.

The chain employs TRBV4-1 and TRBJ2-1; tentative D call: TRBD1 (5 bases). There are 16 residues in the CDR3. Trimming left V 6 bases short and J 5 bases short, with 20 bases between. Germline V CDR1 and CDR2: MGHRA, YSYEKL. CDR3 coding DNA: TGCGCCAGCAGACCTCTAACAGGTAAAGATAACAATGAGCAGTTCTTC. It specifies CASRPLTGKDNNEQFF.

V is TRBV1 and J is TRBJ1-2; TRBD1 reflects the table's D call only, with no check against the DNA. TRBV1 counts as a pseudogene. The CDR3 length is 15 residues. CDR3 sequence (DNA): TGCACCAGCAGCCAAATGACAGGGGGCGCGGGCGGCTACACCTTC. Protein sequence: CTSSQMTGGAGGYTF.

The chain carries TRBV24-1 and TRBJ2-1; TRBD1 might be the D (5 bases). V lost 2 bases, J lost 0 bases, and 19 bases lay in between. Germline loops: CDR1 KGHDR, CDR2 SFDVKD. This CDR3 region has 19 residues. CDR3: CATSDSNRRMGFSYNEQFF. CDR3 coding DNA: TGTGCCACCAGTGATTCGAACAGGCGTATGGGTTTCTCCTACAATGAGCAGTTCTTC.

This clone occurred once. The gene calls are TRBV7-2 and TRBJ2-1, with 8 bases fitting TRBD2. After removal of 1 base from V and 4 bases from J, the junction contained 3 bases not matched to a gene. CDR1 is SGHTA, CDR2 FQGNSA, per germline. The CDR3 has 15 residues. The CDR3 region is CASSLGTSPYNEQFF. CDR3 coding DNA: TGTGCCAGCAGCTTAGGGACTAGCCCTTACAATGAGCAGTTCTTC.

The chain combines TRBV3-1 (or the pseudogene TRBV3-2) with TRBJ1-4; 11 bases match TRBD1. The length of the CDR3 is 19 residues. Per the germline V gene, CDR1 is LGHDT and CDR2 is YNNKEL (reference sequence). The V and J ends lost 4 bases and 2 bases, in that order; junction bases with no gene match: 12. The CDR3 spells CASSRPDRGLGLTNEKLFF. DNA of the CDR3: TGTGCCAGCAGCCGCCCGGACAGGGGGCTGGGATTGACTAATGAAAAACTGTTTTTT.

The V call is TRBV15, the J call TRBJ2-7; unclear D gene. V was shortened by 0 bases and J by 2 bases, with 5 bases between the two germline ends. CDR3 length: 13 residues. Germline CDR1 reads LNHNV; CDR2 reads YYDKDF (reference sequence). This CDR3 is CATSRDVAYEQYV. Here the CDR3 DNA reads TGTGCCACCAGCAGAGACGTAGCCTACGAGCAGTACGTC.

The J gene is TRBJ1-4, the V gene TRBV15; the D is unclear. V was trimmed by 0 bases and J by 0 bases, leaving 14 bases between them. Looked up from germline, CDR1 is LNHNV and CDR2 is YYDKDF (reference sequence). The CDR3 totals 18 residues. CDR3 DNA: TGTGCCACCAGCAGAGAGTGGGCCGTCCTGGCAACTAATGAAAAACTGTTTTTT. The encoded protein is CATSREWAVLATNEKLFF.

The chain uses TRBV6-1 and TRBJ1-1; D is possibly TRBD1 (5 bases). The ends were cut back, 2 bases at V and 0 bases at J, with 13 bases in the middle. The length of the CDR3 is 16 residues. CDR1 is MNHNS and CDR2 is SASEGT in the germline V gene. CDR3 protein: CASSEKGAVMNTEAFF. As DNA, the CDR3 is TGTGCCAGCAGTGAAAAAGGGGCGGTCATGAACACTGAAGCTTTCTTT.

The CDR3 DNA reads TGTGCTAGTGGGCTTGGGACAGCCTACGAGCAGTACGTC. Protein: CASGLGTAYEQYV. V and J are TRBV12-5 and TRBJ2-7; 7 nucleotides line up with TRBD1. The CDR3 runs to 13 residues. Per germline, CDR1 LGHNT and CDR2 FRNRAP. Unmatched junction bases numbered 4, after V lost 6 bases and J lost 2 bases.

The rearrangement uses TRBV7-2 and TRBJ2-5; no firm D call. This CDR3 comprises 14 residues. Germline values: CDR1 SGHTA, CDR2 FQGNSA. V lost 2 bases and J 9 bases, leaving 16 bases between the germline ends. The CDR3 spells CASSLSLDPASQYF. The CDR3 DNA follows: TGTGCCAGCAGCTTATCCCTAGACCCCGCGTCCCAGTACTTC. The full variable domain, completed using reference TRBV7-2 and TRBJ2-5, is GAGVSQSPSNKVTEKGKDVELRCDPISGHTALYWYRQSLGQGLEFLIYFQGNSAPDKSGLPSDRFSAERTGGSVSTLTIQRTQQEDSAVYLCASSLSLDPASQYFGPGTRLLVL.

The chain links TRBV18 to TRBJ1-2; D remains ambiguous. V lost 2 bases and J lost 5, with 6 bases in between. The CDR3 runs to 12 residues. Per germline, CDR1 KGHSH and CDR2 LQKENI. The CDR3 region has the DNA TGTGCCAGCTCACCAACCGGTTATGGCTACACCTTC. Residues: CASSPTGYGYTF. Full variable domain (remainder filled in from reference TRBV18 and TRBJ1-2): NAGVMQNPRHLVRRRGQEARLRCSPMKGHSHVYWYRQLPEEGLKFMVYLQKENIIDESGMPKERFSAEFPKEGPSILRIQQVVRGDSAAYFCASSPTGYGYTFGSGTRLTVV.